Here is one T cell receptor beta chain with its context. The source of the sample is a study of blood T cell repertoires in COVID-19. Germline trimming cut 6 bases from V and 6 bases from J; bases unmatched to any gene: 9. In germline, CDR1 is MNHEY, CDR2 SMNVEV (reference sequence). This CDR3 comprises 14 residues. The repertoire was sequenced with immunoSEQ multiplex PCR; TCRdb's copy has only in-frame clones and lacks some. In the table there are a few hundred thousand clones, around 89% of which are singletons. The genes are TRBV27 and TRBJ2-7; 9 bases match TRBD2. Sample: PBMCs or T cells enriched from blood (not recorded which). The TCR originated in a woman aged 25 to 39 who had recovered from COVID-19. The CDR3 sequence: CASSRAGLASEQYF. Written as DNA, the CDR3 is TGTGCCAGCAGCCGAGCGGGACTAGCAAGCGAGCAGTACTTC.